These 30 T cell receptor beta chains originate from one sample sequenced in a study of shared clonotypes between healthy human individuals. Repertoires were generated with immunoSEQ multiplex PCR, while TCRdb's copy carries only in-frame clones and drops some. The table records some 320,000 clones, around 87% of them present only once. What was sequenced was memory CD8+ T cells sorted from blood. As to subset: CD45RO+ cells pooled with CCR7-negative TemRA cells. The receptors were gathered from a man between 18 and 35 years old in good health.

The rearrangement joins TRBV9 to TRBJ2-7, with TRBD1 matching over 7 bases. With V trimmed by 2 bases and J by 0 bases, 5 bases remained unmatched. Germline values: CDR1 SGDLS, CDR2 YYNGEE. The CDR3 consists of 15 residues. The CDR3 protein is CASSVGTASSYEQYF. The CDR3 DNA follows: TGTGCCAGCAGCGTGGGGACAGCGAGCTCCTACGAGCAGTACTTC.

In its sample, this clone was seen a few times. The chain is built from TRBV6-5 and TRBJ2-7; TRBD2 matches 7 bases. Looked up from germline, CDR1 is MNHEY and CDR2 is SVGAGI. The V segment lost 3 bases and the J segment 3 bases; nucleotides outside the gene matches: 2. CDR3 length: 13 amino acids. The CDR3 region has the DNA TGTGCCAGCAGTTATCTAGCGGACTACGAGCAGTACTTC. Its protein is CASSYLADYEQYF.

This sequence joins TRBV30 and TRBJ2-3; 9 bases are shared with TRBD2. Trimming cost V 0 bases and J 2 bases; bases outside gene matches: 3. Germline assignment: CDR1 GTSNPN and CDR2 SVGIG (reference sequence). The CDR3 loop spans 15 amino acids. The CDR3 here is CAWSVGGRATDTQYF. In nucleotides, the CDR3 is TGTGCCTGGAGTGTTGGCGGGAGGGCCACAGATACGCAGTATTTT.

This chain joins TRBV7-2 and TRBJ1-5; weak D call: TRBD1 (5 bases). Germline lookup yields CDR1 SGHTA and CDR2 FQGNSA. The CDR3 runs 14 residues. The germline V and J ends were trimmed by 4 bases and 0 bases, with 7 bases remaining between them. In nucleotides, the CDR3 is TGTGCCAGCAGCTATGGGGCTAGCAATCAGCCCCAGCATTTT. It specifies CASSYGASNQPQHF.

This clone occurred a few times. The CDR3 reads CASSQVTGLNTEAFF. CDR3 nucleotide sequence: TGTGCCAGCAGCCAAGTAACAGGGCTGAACACTGAAGCTTTCTTT. This sequence joins TRBV14 and TRBJ1-1; maybe TRBD1 (6 bases). The CDR3 sequence is 15 residues long. Per germline, CDR1 SGHDN and CDR2 FVKESK. With 1 base removed from V and 0 bases from J, the gap between germline ends came to 9 bases.

The CDR3 protein is CASSPRTDRQETQYF. The CDR3 nucleotides read TGCGCCAGCAGTCCCCGGACAGATAGACAAGAGACCCAGTACTTC. This chain uses TRBV5-1 with TRBJ2-5; perhaps TRBD1 as D (6 bases). Deletions cut 5 bases from V and 2 bases from J, with 16 bases between. CDR1 and CDR2 from the germline V gene are SGHRS and YFSETQ. This CDR3 comprises 15 residues. The full variable domain, its missing parts supplied by reference TRBV5-1 and TRBJ2-5, is KAGVTQTPRYLIKTRGQQVTLSCSPISGHRSVSWYQQTPGQGLQFLFEYFSETQRNKGNFPGRFSGRQFSNSRSEMNVSTLELGDSALYLCASSPRTDRQETQYFGPGTRLLVL.

The chain links TRBV5-8 to TRBJ2-3; D is perhaps TRBD2 (6 bases). The CDR3 runs to 15 residues. Trimming took off 1 base at V and 0 bases at J, with 9 bases between the two ends. The germline V gene has CDR1 SGHTS and CDR2 YDEGEE. Here the CDR3 reads CASSLRGTSTDTQYF. CDR3 DNA: TGTGCCAGCAGCTTGCGTGGGACTAGCACAGATACGCAGTATTTT.

The chain links TRBV6-1 to TRBJ2-2; a possible D gene is TRBD2 (5 bases). Germline V gene sequence: CDR1 MNHNS, CDR2 SASEGT. Trimming stripped 3 bases from V and 3 bases from J, with 17 bases between. The CDR3 extends over 17 amino acids. The CDR3, as DNA: TGTGCCAGCAGTGACCGTAGTAGAACCGGGGACACCGGGGAGCTGTTTTTT. Encoded protein: CASSDRSRTGDTGELFF.

The V call is TRBV18, the J call TRBJ1-2; D unclear. With 2 bases removed from V and 4 bases from J, the gap between germline ends came to 11 bases. The CDR3 is made up of 14 amino acids. Germline assignment: CDR1 KGHSH and CDR2 LQKENI. This CDR3 reads CASSPGVLFYGYTF. Here the CDR3 DNA reads TGTGCCAGCTCACCAGGGGTCCTCTTCTATGGCTACACCTTC.

V and J are TRBV30 and TRBJ2-7, with D perhaps matching TRBD2 (6 bases). This CDR3 is built from 13 residues. Germline-derived CDR1 and CDR2 are GTSNPN and SVGIG (reference sequence). V was clipped by 3 bases and J by 2 bases, with 11 bases between them. The CDR3, as DNA: TGTGCCTGGAGCCCCGGAGGGGCCTACGAGCAGTACTTC. Protein product: CAWSPGGAYEQYF.

The chain recombines TRBV5-3 with TRBJ1-5; tentatively, D is TRBD1 (5 bases). TRBV5-3 is labeled an ORF, and its function is uncertain. This CDR3 is 14 amino acids long. With 9 bases removed from V and 4 bases from J, the gap between germline ends came to 17 bases. The CDR3 here is CAIRYRGPNQPQHF. The DNA of the CDR3 is TGTGCCATCCGCTATAGGGGCCCGAATCAGCCCCAGCATTTT.

This clone was recorded a few times. The chain carries TRBV21-1 and TRBJ1-6; the DNA was not compared with TRBD1, the D call given in the table. TRBV21-1 is designated a pseudogene. This CDR3 region has 16 residues. CDR3 nucleotide sequence: TGTGCCAGCAGCATAAAAGGGGGACAGGGGGATTCACCCCTCCACTTT. It is translated as CASSIKGGQGDSPLHF.

The chain is built from TRBV7-8 and TRBJ2-5, with 8 bases that match TRBD1. The CDR3 has 17 residues. Germline V lookup: CDR1 SGHVS, CDR2 FQNEAQ. V trimming: 1 base; J trimming: 5 bases; junction bases outside the gene matches: 12. The CDR3 coding sequence is TGTGCCAGCAGCTTAGTCTTCTACAGGGGGTATCAGGAGACCCAGTACTTC. It specifies CASSLVFYRGYQETQYF.

The V and J genes are TRBV7-2 and TRBJ2-5, with 10 positions matching TRBD2. Germline CDR1 SGHTA, CDR2 FQGNSA. V was pared by 6 bases and J by 5 bases, with 6 bases of the junction left unmatched. CDR3 length equals 14 residues. Here the CDR3 reads CASRSTSGTETQYF. CDR3 DNA sequence: TGTGCCAGCAGATCAACTAGCGGGACGGAGACCCAGTACTTC.

The chain carries TRBV27 and TRBJ2-7; 8 bases map to TRBD2. There are 15 residues in the CDR3. CDR1 is MNHEY, CDR2 SMNVEV, per germline (reference sequence). V lost 4 bases, J lost 2 bases, and 7 bases stayed unmatched. The chain's CDR3 is CASSYSSGQTYEQYF. The CDR3 nucleotides read TGTGCCAGCAGTTACTCTAGCGGGCAAACCTACGAGCAGTACTTC.

This clone was seen a single time. The genes are TRBV5-1 and TRBJ1-2; TRBD1 is a possible D gene (6 bases). The CDR3 loop spans 13 amino acids. The germline gives CDR1 SGHRS, CDR2 YFSETQ. V lost 4 bases and J 4 bases, leaving 11 bases between the germline ends. This CDR3 is CASSDGTFYGYTF. Written as DNA, the CDR3 is TGCGCCAGCAGCGACGGGACATTCTATGGCTACACCTTC.

This chain links TRBV6-6 with TRBJ1-1; D gene uncertain. Trimming removed 8 bases from V and 1 base from J, with 11 bases in between. The germline CDR1 and CDR2 sequences are MNHNY and SVGAGI (reference sequence). The CDR3 extends over 13 amino acids. The CDR3 loop reads CASGVDRNTEAFF. DNA for the CDR3: TGTGCCAGCGGCGTGGACCGGAACACTGAAGCTTTCTTT.

The chain joins TRBV5-5 to TRBJ2-7; 8 bases are a match to TRBD2. Trimming cost V 0 bases and J 4 bases; bases outside gene matches: 6. This CDR3 has 15 residues. Germline V gives CDR1 SGHKS, CDR2 YYEKEE (reference sequence). CDR3 sequence reads: CASSLAGGPLYEQYF. CDR3 coding DNA: TGTGCCAGCAGCTTGGCGGGAGGGCCGCTATACGAGCAGTACTTC.

This chain joins TRBV2 and TRBJ2-1, with 11 positions matching TRBD2. The CDR3 has 19 amino acids. The V and J ends lost 1 base and 8 bases, in that order; junction bases with no gene match: 16. Germline CDR1 is SNHLY and CDR2 is FYNNEI. The CDR3 spells CASSEDAPWLAGGMDEQFF. The CDR3 DNA is TGTGCCAGCAGTGAAGACGCCCCCTGGTTAGCGGGAGGGATGGATGAGCAGTTCTTC.

This rearrangement joins TRBV7-8 to TRBJ1-1; D is possibly TRBD1 (6 bases). The ends were cut back, 5 bases at V and 3 bases at J, with 16 bases in the middle. CDR3 length: 15 amino acids. The germline gives CDR1 SGHVS, CDR2 FQNEAQ. The CDR3 loop reads CASSPNAEGDTEAFF. The CDR3 bases are TGTGCCAGCAGCCCTAACGCTGAGGGGGACACTGAAGCTTTCTTT.

The chain recombines TRBV9 with TRBJ1-1, with 8 bases aligning to TRBD1. Germline V lookup: CDR1 SGDLS, CDR2 YYNGEE. V dropped 3 bases and J dropped 0; count of bases not matched to a gene: 7. The CDR3 totals 16 residues. The CDR3 DNA follows: TGTGCCAGCAGCGCTTACCGGGACAGGCTGAACACTGAAGCTTTCTTT. It yields the protein CASSAYRDRLNTEAFF.

The CDR3 spells CASSSPGQGWGTEAFF. The CDR3 region has the DNA TGTGCCAGCAGCTCCCCGGGACAGGGATGGGGCACTGAAGCTTTCTTT. V and J are TRBV7-3 and TRBJ1-1; 9 nucleotides agree with TRBD1. Germline values: CDR1 SGHTA, CDR2 FQGTGA. J gave up 4 bases and V 4 bases, and 10 bases lay outside the gene matches. The CDR3 has 16 amino acids.

This clone was picked up one time. The V gene is TRBV29-1, the J gene TRBJ2-2, with D perhaps TRBD1 (5 bases). Germline V CDR1 and CDR2: SQVTM, ANQGSEA. The CDR3 runs to 14 residues. Trimming cost V 4 bases and J 0 bases, with 9 bases left between them. This CDR3 reads CSVAHRPNTGELFF. The CDR3 region has the DNA TGCAGCGTTGCACACAGGCCGAACACCGGGGAGCTGTTTTTT.

This chain joins TRBV27 and TRBJ2-7, with unresolved D. Germline values: CDR1 MNHEY, CDR2 SMNVEV (reference sequence). Trimming left V 3 bases short and J 2 bases short, with 8 bases between. The CDR3 sequence is 13 residues long. The CDR3 coding sequence is TGTGCCAGCAGTTTTGGACCGACCTACGAGCAGTACTTC. This gives the protein CASSFGPTYEQYF.

The V call is TRBV7-9, the J call TRBJ2-2, with D possibly TRBD1 on 6 matching bases. CDR1 is SEHNR and CDR2 is FQNEAQ in the germline V gene (reference sequence). Trimming shortened V by 8 bases and J by 0 bases, and 10 bases separated the two germline ends. The CDR3 runs to 14 residues. In DNA, the CDR3 is TGTGCCAGCTTCGGGACAACGAACACCGGGGAGCTGTTTTTT. Protein product: CASFGTTNTGELFF.

The J gene is TRBJ2-2, the V gene TRBV9; the D gene is possibly TRBD2 (7 bases). The CDR3 contains 13 residues. Trimming removed 6 bases from V and 7 bases from J, with 13 bases in between. Germline V gives CDR1 SGDLS, CDR2 YYNGEE. The CDR3 sequence is CASKAGAFGELFF. CDR3 bases: TGTGCCAGCAAGGCGGGGGCTTTCGGGGAGCTGTTTTTT.

This sequence joins TRBV5-6 and TRBJ2-7; TRBD1 agrees at 8 bases. Germline V lookup: CDR1 SGHDT, CDR2 YYEEEE. V lost 2 bases and J lost 0; bases outside the gene matches: 1. The CDR3 consists of 14 residues. CDR3 nucleotide sequence: TGTGCCAGCAGCTTCGGACAGGGCTCCTACGAGCAGTACTTC. This encodes CASSFGQGSYEQYF. Full variable domain (rest looked up from reference TRBV5-6 and TRBJ2-7): DAGVTQSPTHLIKTRGQQVTLRCSPKSGHDTVSWYQQALGQGPQFIFQYYEEEERQRGNFPDRFSGHQFPNYSSELNVNALLLGDSALYLCASSFGQGSYEQYFGPGTRLTVT.

This chain joins TRBV21-1 and TRBJ2-7. TRBV21-1 is recorded as a pseudogene. The CDR3 contains 13 residues. The CDR3 region is CASSKDKGYEQYF. CDR3 bases: TGTGCCAGCAGCAAAGATAAAGGTTACGAGCAGTACTTC.

This chain uses TRBV14 with TRBJ2-1, with unresolved D. V lost 5 bases and J 4 bases, leaving 6 bases between the germline ends. This CDR3 is 12 amino acids long. Germline V gives CDR1 SGHDN, CDR2 FVKESK. The CDR3 sequence is CASSWGYNEQFF. Written as DNA, the CDR3 is TGTGCCAGCAGCTGGGGTTACAATGAGCAGTTCTTC.

The chain joins TRBV7-9 to TRBJ1-2; D ambiguous. Trimming removed 7 bases at V and 4 bases at J, with 22 bases between. This CDR3 region has 16 residues. Germline CDR1 is SEHNR and CDR2 is FQNEAQ (reference sequence). The CDR3 region has the DNA TGTGCCAGCACCTCAGAGCCCGAGACGGGGTTCTATGGCTACACCTTC. It codes for CASTSEPETGFYGYTF. Full variable domain (rest looked up from reference TRBV7-9 and TRBJ1-2): DTGVSQNPRHKITKRGQNVTFRCDPISEHNRLYWYRQTLGQGPEFLTYFQNEAQLEKSRLLSDRFSAERPKGSFSTLEIQRTEQGDSAMYLCASTSEPETGFYGYTFGSGTRLTVV.